The 21 T cell receptor beta chains presented below share a single source sample, sequenced in a study of blood T cell repertoires in COVID-19. Measured with immunoSEQ multiplex PCR; TCRdb has only the in-frame clones, and not every one. Altogether 150,000 or so clones are present, just under 85% being singletons, with the ten largest covering over 25%. The sequenced sample consisted of peripheral blood. These receptors were taken from a woman aged 55-70 years with acute or convalescent COVID-19.

The rearrangement links TRBV2 to TRBJ2-7, with 10 bases aligning to TRBD1. The CDR3 consists of 15 residues. V shed 5 bases and J 2 bases; nucleotides not matched to a gene: 6. Germline CDR1 reads SNHLY; CDR2 reads FYNNEI. In DNA form, the CDR3 reads TGTGCCAGCAGTCCACGGGGGACAGGGGCCTACGAGCAGTACTTC. Translation: CASSPRGTGAYEQYF.

Only one count was recorded for this clone. The chain employs TRBV28 and TRBJ1-5; 9 bases agree with TRBD1. There are 17 residues in the CDR3. Per germline, CDR1 MDHEN and CDR2 SYDVKM. V was pared by 2 bases and J by 3 bases, with 8 bases of the junction left unmatched. The CDR3 region has the DNA TGTGCCAGCAGTTTAGGGGCAGGACAGGGGATCAATCAGCCCCAGCATTTT. This gives the protein CASSLGAGQGINQPQHF.

Here the CDR3 reads CASSQVPAGPLGGYTF. As DNA, the CDR3 is TGTGCCAGCAGCCAGGTGCCGGCAGGGCCCCTTGGGGGCTACACCTTC. The V and J genes are TRBV3-1 (or the pseudogene TRBV3-2) and TRBJ1-2; D is perhaps TRBD1 (5 bases). CDR1 and CDR2 (germline): LGHDT, YNNKEL (reference sequence). The CDR3 consists of 16 residues. V gave up 3 bases and J gave up 8 bases, with 22 bases separating them.

The DNA for the CDR3 is TGTGCCAGCAGCTTCTCTTACAGCGGGGGGGCCCGCCGGGAGACCCAGTACTTC. Its translation: CASSFSYSGGARRETQYF. This rearrangement joins TRBV13 to TRBJ2-5, with 10 bases fitting TRBD2. The V gene end was trimmed by 3 bases and the J gene end by 5 bases; junction bases not matched to a gene: 15. Per germline, CDR1 PRHDT and CDR2 FYEKMQ (reference sequence). The CDR3 totals 18 residues.

The chain couples TRBV6-1 to TRBJ2-5, with D perhaps matching TRBD2 (5 bases). The CDR3 length is 14 residues. V was cut by 0 bases and J by 5 bases, with 10 bases left in between. Germline CDR1 reads MNHNS; CDR2 reads SASEGT. CDR3 region: CASSEAGQRETQYF. The DNA for the CDR3 is TGTGCCAGCAGTGAAGCAGGGCAGCGGGAGACCCAGTACTTC.

The gene calls are TRBV30 and TRBJ2-2; 8 bases fit TRBD1. V shed 5 bases and J 5 bases; nucleotides not matched to a gene: 7. The CDR3 has 14 residues. The germline V gene encodes CDR1 GTSNPN and CDR2 SVGIG (reference sequence). The chain's CDR3 is CAWSGGAGTGELFF. The CDR3 nucleotides read TGTGCCTGGTCAGGGGGCGCGGGAACCGGGGAGCTGTTTTTT.

V and J are TRBV28 and TRBJ2-3, with 7 bases matching TRBD1. The J segment lost 5 bases and the V segment lost 6 bases, leaving 8 bases of the junction unmatched. Germline assignment: CDR1 MDHEN and CDR2 SYDVKM. This CDR3 comprises 14 residues. CDR3 sequence reads: CASSQGQALDTQYF. CDR3 DNA sequence: TGTGCCAGCAGCCAAGGACAGGCGCTAGATACGCAGTATTTT.

This chain uses TRBV30 with TRBJ2-7, with 7 bases identical to TRBD2. The ends lost 4 bases at V and 0 bases at J; junction bases unmatched: 9. Germline lookup yields CDR1 GTSNPN and CDR2 SVGIG (reference sequence). The CDR3 spans 15 residues. The CDR3 loop reads CAWTRAGPSSYEQYF. In DNA form, the CDR3 reads TGTGCCTGGACCCGAGCGGGGCCGAGCTCCTACGAGCAGTACTTC.

J is TRBJ1-2 and V is TRBV7-9; D is unclear. The CDR3 has 13 residues. The V end was cut by 1 base, the J end by 3 bases, with 6 bases between. Per germline, CDR1 SEHNR and CDR2 FQNEAQ (reference sequence). CDR3 residues: CASSLGSDYGYTF. CDR3 in DNA: TGTGCCAGCAGCTTAGGTTCAGACTATGGCTACACCTTC.

This chain joins TRBV19 and TRBJ1-4, with a tentative D call TRBD1 (5 bases). Trimming removed 3 bases at V and 5 bases at J, with 10 bases between. CDR3 length: 14 amino acids. Germline V CDR1 and CDR2: LNHDA, SQIVND (reference sequence). CDR3 sequence (DNA): TGTGCCAGTAGTATTGACAGCAAAAATGAAAAACTGTTTTTT. This codes for CASSIDSKNEKLFF.

This clone was seen a few times. This sequence joins TRBV30 and TRBJ1-3; D possibly corresponds to TRBD1 (5 bases). The CDR3 is 13 amino acids. The germline V and J ends were trimmed by 2 bases and 4 bases, with 9 bases remaining between them. From germline, CDR1 is GTSNPN and CDR2 SVGIG (reference sequence). For the CDR3, the DNA is TGTGCCTGGAGTATCGGGGGGGGAAACACCATATATTTT. It translates to CAWSIGGGNTIYF.

This chain connects TRBV18 to TRBJ1-1; D is uncertain. Germline CDR1 and CDR2: KGHSH and LQKENI. The CDR3 is 15 residues long. V dropped 0 bases and J dropped 3 bases, with 11 bases sitting between them. This CDR3 is CASSPPSRKDTEAFF. Written as DNA, the CDR3 is TGTGCCAGCTCACCACCGTCCAGGAAGGACACTGAAGCTTTCTTT.

The rearrangement joins TRBV6-1 to TRBJ1-2, with 9 bases lining up with TRBD1. Germline CDR1 and CDR2: MNHNS and SASEGT. CDR3 length: 14 amino acids. J gave up 4 bases and V 3 bases, and 3 bases lay outside the gene matches. CDR3 loop: CASSDSGQGYGYTF. The CDR3 DNA reads TGTGCCAGCAGTGATTCGGGACAGGGCTATGGCTACACCTTC.

This clone occurred a few times. CDR3 sequence (DNA): TGTGCCAGCAGTGATCTCCGGGATCTAGCCAAAAACATTCAGTACTTC. It yields the protein CASSDLRDLAKNIQYF. The chain has TRBV2 and TRBJ2-4, with TRBD2 as a possible D gene (5 bases). The CDR3 loop spans 16 amino acids. Trimming stripped 3 bases from V and 0 bases from J, with 12 bases between. Looked up from germline, CDR1 is SNHLY and CDR2 is FYNNEI.

V gene TRBV6-2 or TRBV6-3 combines with J gene TRBJ1-5; D perhaps matches TRBD1 (5 bases). Deletions cut 2 bases from V and 6 bases from J, with 8 bases between. CDR1 MNHEY and CDR2 SVGEGT come from the germline V gene. CDR3 length equals 13 residues. The CDR3 region has the DNA TGTGCCAGCAGTTACCAGGGTTCTCAGCCCCAGCATTTT. It is translated as CASSYQGSQPQHF.

The chain has TRBV11-1 and TRBJ2-3, with TRBD2 as a possible D gene (5 bases). V was shortened by 5 bases and J by 6 bases, with 15 bases between the two germline ends. Germline CDR1 and CDR2: SGHAT and FQDESV (reference sequence). The CDR3 length is 14 residues. The DNA of the CDR3 is TGTGCCAGCAGCAGGACTGACGGCCCGGATACGCAGTATTTT. Protein product: CASSRTDGPDTQYF.

The chain joins TRBV19 to TRBJ1-4; 7 bases map to TRBD1. With 4 bases clipped from V and 0 bases from J, the junction kept 5 bases outside the gene matches. This CDR3 spans 16 amino acids. The germline V gene has CDR1 LNHDA and CDR2 SQIVND (reference sequence). DNA for the CDR3: TGTGCCAGTAGTACGGGACAGCGAACAACTAATGAAAAACTGTTTTTT. Translated: CASSTGQRTTNEKLFF.

The chain couples TRBV9 to TRBJ2-1; D remains unclear. V lost 0 bases to trimming and J lost 9 bases, with 10 bases between them. The CDR3 loop spans 13 amino acids. Germline V CDR1 and CDR2: SGDLS, YYNGEE. The CDR3 DNA reads TGTGCCAGCAGCGTAGAGCTAAGTAGTGAGCAGTTCTTC. Protein sequence: CASSVELSSEQFF.

The chain is built from TRBV2 and TRBJ1-2, with D perhaps TRBD1 (5 bases). This CDR3 region has 13 residues. Trimming removed 6 bases at V and 5 bases at J, with 13 bases between. Germline V gives CDR1 SNHLY, CDR2 FYNNEI. This chain's CDR3 is CASSGAGRYGYTF. Here the CDR3 DNA reads TGTGCCAGCAGCGGTGCAGGGCGGTATGGCTACACCTTC.

This clone was counted a few times. The chain employs TRBV2 and TRBJ2-1; no clear D. V shed 5 bases and J shed 5 bases, with 10 bases lying between them. Germline CDR1 is SNHLY and CDR2 is FYNNEI. CDR3 length: 13 residues. In nucleotides, the CDR3 is TGTGCCAGCAGTCTAGGTGTAGACAATGAGCAGTTCTTC. This sequence encodes CASSLGVDNEQFF.

The chain is built from TRBV30 and TRBJ2-1; weak D call: TRBD2 (5 bases). Per the germline V gene, CDR1 is GTSNPN and CDR2 is SVGIG (reference sequence). The CDR3 sequence is 13 residues long. V was shortened by 2 bases and J by 2 bases, with 7 bases between the two germline ends. CDR3 protein: CAWSFGAYNEQFF. In DNA, the CDR3 is TGTGCCTGGAGTTTCGGGGCCTACAATGAGCAGTTCTTC.